The clone carrying this T cell receptor (beta chain) appeared a single time. Its specificity is not known. CDR1 and CDR2 from the germline V gene are MNHEY and SMNVEV (reference sequence). The germline V and J ends were trimmed by 8 bases and 1 base, with 15 bases remaining between them. The CDR3 length is 14 residues. The source of the sample is a study of T cell responses to AZD1222 COVID-19 vaccine. Study-wide results and limits: Of spike-specific TCRs, nearly half reportedly target regions left unmutated in variants. It should be noted that donors were predominantly white British and more often female, and clonal diversity was possibly underestimated. The study identified only five to seven AZD1222 recipients as seropositive at baseline. Spike was spanned by vaccine-associated CD4 TCRs, with dominance at 160-218 and 743-854.

Here immunoSEQ multiplex PCR was the method, and the copy in TCRdb shows in-frame clones only, minus some. The sample consists of 170,000 or so clones, over 75% of them appearing once. Sample: peripheral blood, taken on day 0 of AZD1222 vaccination. The chain joins TRBV27 to TRBJ2-7; D call uncertain. This TCR came from an adult in good health. For the CDR3, the DNA is TGTGCCAGCCAAAAGGCGGACCATTCCTACGAGCAGTACTTC. This sequence encodes CASQKADHSYEQYF.